This T cell receptor beta chain stems from a study of blood T cell repertoires in COVID-19. The ends were cut back, 2 bases at V and 0 bases at J, with 7 bases in the middle. The CDR3 spans 15 residues. Germline V lookup: CDR1 ENHRY, CDR2 SYGVKD. Membership in each cohort depended on participant-reported clinical history. Sequenced by immunoSEQ multiplex PCR; TCRdb stores in-frame clones only, minus some. The table shows fewer than 250,000 clones, with around 82% occurring only once. The sequenced material came from PBMCs or T cells enriched from blood (not recorded which). The sequence derives from a woman aged 40 to 50 who had been exposed to COVID-19. This sequence joins TRBV10-3 and TRBJ2-2; D not certain. The CDR3 region has the DNA TGTGCCATCAGTGAGATGCGCGCGAACACCGGGGAGCTGTTTTTT. Translated, it gives CAISEMRANTGELFF.